The next 30 T cell receptor beta chains were all read from a single sample in a study of CD8 T cells in ankylosing spondylitis. General study points: For ankylosing spondylitis blood, a TCR beta motif of about 8 highly homologous variants appeared characteristic.

No antigens are known for them. TCRdb analysed the 5' RACE reads with MiXCR anew, one entry per CDR3 protein. Here the sample spans approximately 540,000 distinct CDR3 sequences, 10% to 15% being singletons. The specimen was blood, either unsorted or a sorted T cell fraction (not recorded which). These receptors came from a male donor with ankylosing spondylitis.

V usage is TRBV11-2 and J usage is TRBJ2-1; TRBD2 agrees at 7 bases. This CDR3 is built from 19 residues. Germline CDR1 reads SGHAT; CDR2 reads FQNNGV. The V segment lost 1 base and the J segment 2 bases; nucleotides outside the gene matches: 14. CDR3 in DNA: TGTGCCAGCAGCTTAGTTTTAAGTTTTTCTAGCGGAACCTACAATGAGCAGTTCTTC. Protein sequence: CASSLVLSFSSGTYNEQFF.

This clonotype was detected only a few times. The chain is built from TRBV12-3 or TRBV12-4 and TRBJ2-6, with D hard to call. V dropped 5 bases and J dropped 0 bases, with 8 bases sitting between them. The CDR3 has 15 amino acids. CDR3 sequence (DNA): TGTGCCAGCAGTCCCGGGCCCTCTGGGGCCAACGTCCTGACTTTC. It specifies CASSPGPSGANVLTF.

This clonotype turned up a few times. J is TRBJ2-3 and V is TRBV19, with 11 bases that match TRBD2. Germline loops: CDR1 LNHDA, CDR2 SQIVND (reference sequence). The CDR3 contains 15 residues. V lost 7 bases and J lost 1; bases outside the gene matches: 4. The CDR3 nucleotides are TGTGCCAGTAACAAACTAGCGGGAGGCACAGATACGCAGTATTTT. Encoded protein: CASNKLAGGTDTQYF.

In its sample, this clonotype was seen a few times. V usage is TRBV20-1 and J usage is TRBJ2-3; the match to TRBD2 covers 9 bases. The ends lost 2 bases at V and 5 bases at J; junction bases unmatched: 17. This CDR3 contains 18 residues. The germline V gene encodes CDR1 DFQATT and CDR2 SNEGSKA (reference sequence). The CDR3 DNA reads TGCAGTGCTAGAATCCCGGGTAGGCGGGAGGGCCTGGTAGATACGCAGTATTTT. Translated, it gives CSARIPGRREGLVDTQYF.

This clonotype appeared a few times. This chain connects TRBV25-1 to TRBJ1-2, with D maybe TRBD1 (5 bases). CDR3 length: 13 residues. V lost 8 bases, J lost 4 bases, and 14 bases lay in between. The V gene's germline CDR1 is MGHDK and CDR2 SYGVNS. In DNA, the CDR3 is TGTGCCAGCTGCCGCTCCGGGACCTATGGCTACACCTTC. It translates to CASCRSGTYGYTF.

This sequence joins TRBV5-1 and TRBJ2-2; a weak D match, TRBD1 (5 bases). The CDR3 consists of 15 residues. Germline CDR1 is SGHRS and CDR2 is YFSETQ. Trimming pared 2 bases from V and 6 bases from J, leaving 14 bases between. CDR3 protein: CASSLLQGPSGELFF. The CDR3 coding sequence is TGCGCCAGCAGCTTATTGCAGGGCCCTTCCGGGGAGCTGTTTTTT.

J is TRBJ2-2 and V is TRBV24-1; 10 bases are shared with TRBD1. The CDR3 has 15 amino acids. Germline CDR1 reads KGHDR; CDR2 reads SFDVKD. V lost 5 bases, J lost 7 bases, and 6 bases stayed unmatched. In nucleotides, the CDR3 is TGTGCCACCAGTGGGACAGGGGGATCCCACGGGGAGCTGTTTTTT. It yields the protein CATSGTGGSHGELFF.

This clonotype was seen repeatedly, ten times or more. The CDR3 bases are TGCAGTGCTACTAAGGGTGTGCCCACAGATACGCAGTATTTT. It is translated as CSATKGVPTDTQYF. This chain joins TRBV20-1 and TRBJ2-3; no clear D gene. This CDR3 is 14 amino acids long. Germline CDR1 and CDR2: DFQATT and SNEGSKA (reference sequence). Trimming pared 4 bases from V and 2 bases from J, leaving 13 bases between.

The J gene is TRBJ2-1, the V gene TRBV12-3 or TRBV12-4, with no clear D. V was clipped by 2 bases and J by 4 bases, with 12 bases between them. The CDR3 contains 15 residues. As DNA, the CDR3 is TGTGCCAGCAGTTTACGAGCTTTTATTTACAATGAGCAGTTCTTC. It is translated as CASSLRAFIYNEQFF.

This clonotype came up a few times. Here the CDR3 reads CASSTTGGAGTEAFF. CDR3 in DNA: TGTGCCAGTAGCACTACAGGGGGCGCGGGCACTGAAGCTTTCTTT. The chain employs TRBV19 and TRBJ1-1; 9 bases line up with TRBD1. The CDR3 contains 15 residues. With V trimmed by 6 bases and J by 4 bases, 9 bases remained unmatched. The V gene's germline CDR1 is LNHDA and CDR2 SQIVND (reference sequence).

This clonotype showed up just a few times. The CDR3 reads CASSLSPWGNGSPLHF. In DNA form, the CDR3 reads TGTGCCAGCAGCTTAAGTCCCTGGGGTAATGGGTCACCCCTCCACTTT. V gene TRBV7-2 combines with J gene TRBJ1-6; D not certain. Germline CDR1 reads SGHTA; CDR2 reads FQGNSA. Between the trimmed V and J ends, which lost 2 bases and 10 bases, there was a span of 18 bases. There are 16 residues in the CDR3.

This clonotype was found many times. The rearrangement links TRBV12-3 or TRBV12-4 to TRBJ2-7; D is ambiguous. CDR3 length: 11 residues. The V end lost 1 base, the J end lost 4 bases, and 2 bases lay between the germline ends. In nucleotides, the CDR3 is TGTGCCAGCAGTTTAGGGTACGAGCAGTACGTC. Protein product: CASSLGYEQYV.

This clonotype turned up a few times. The rearrangement links TRBV3-1 to TRBJ2-5; 7 bases line up with TRBD1. The CDR3 length is 15 residues. Trimming at V came to 4 bases and at J to 7 bases, leaving 12 bases not matched to a gene. The germline gives CDR1 LGHDT, CDR2 YNNKEL (reference sequence). The CDR3 region has the DNA TGTGCCAGCAGCCCACCGGGACAGACCCGCGGGACCCAGTACTTC. It yields the protein CASSPPGQTRGTQYF.

The chain has TRBV28 and TRBJ2-7, with D unclear. The CDR3 spans 14 residues. Trimming cost V 5 bases and J 3 bases, with 14 bases left between them. The germline V gene has CDR1 MDHEN and CDR2 SYDVKM. CDR3 sequence: CASSPSRLRYEQYV. The CDR3 DNA follows: TGTGCCAGCAGTCCATCCCGCCTTCGCTACGAGCAGTACGTC.

The genes are TRBV20-1 and TRBJ2-5, with D hard to call. Trimming shortened V by 6 bases and J by 5 bases, and 13 bases separated the two germline ends. CDR1 and CDR2 from the germline V gene are DFQATT and SNEGSKA (reference sequence). CDR3 size: 12 residues. CDR3 DNA: TGCAGTGCAAAGGGCTCGGGTGAGACCCAGTACTTC. It codes for CSAKGSGETQYF.

The V call is TRBV27, the J call TRBJ1-5, with 7 bases lining up with TRBD1. The J segment lost 4 bases and the V segment lost 5 bases, leaving 8 bases of the junction unmatched. The V gene's germline CDR1 is MNHEY and CDR2 SMNVEV (reference sequence). CDR3 length: 15 residues. Here the CDR3 DNA reads TGTGCCAGCAGTAGTACCGGGACAGCTAATCAGCCCCAGCATTTT. It encodes CASSSTGTANQPQHF.

The rearrangement joins TRBV3-1 to TRBJ2-7, with D uncertain. The CDR3 contains 15 residues. V was pared by 4 bases and J by 0 bases, with 13 bases between. Germline values: CDR1 LGHDT, CDR2 YNNKEL (reference sequence). The CDR3: CASSLTEESSYEQYF. Written as DNA, the CDR3 is TGTGCCAGCAGCCTTACCGAGGAGAGCTCCTACGAGCAGTACTTC.

This clonotype occurred a few times. The CDR3 bases are TGTGCCTCCTCGTGGACAGGGGGCTTTGGGGATACGCAGTATTTT. Amino acids: CASSWTGGFGDTQYF. The V and J genes are TRBV19 and TRBJ2-3, with 11 bases that match TRBD1. Germline V gives CDR1 LNHDA, CDR2 SQIVND (reference sequence). V lost 11 bases and J lost 6; bases outside the gene matches: 13. CDR3 length equals 15 residues.

This clonotype has only a few counts. The chain combines TRBV7-2 with TRBJ1-1, with 7 bases that match TRBD1. CDR3 length equals 13 residues. After removal of 5 bases from V and 11 bases from J, the junction contained 11 bases not matched to a gene. Germline V gene data show CDR1 as SGHTA and CDR2 as FQGNSA. In DNA form, the CDR3 reads TGTGCCAGCAGCCGAGGGGGCTCTCTAATGGCTTTCTTT. Amino acid sequence: CASSRGGSLMAFF.

This sequence joins TRBV6-1 and TRBJ1-6; D is perhaps TRBD1 (5 bases). With 4 bases removed from V and 5 bases from J, the gap between germline ends came to 15 bases. Germline CDR1 reads MNHNS; CDR2 reads SASEGT. The CDR3 loop spans 16 amino acids. The CDR3 loop reads CASSADGTRNNSPLHF. The CDR3 DNA is TGTGCCAGCAGTGCAGACGGGACGAGGAATAATTCACCCCTCCACTTT.

In this sample, this clonotype turned up a few times. Here the CDR3 reads CSVAGQPNTGELFF. In nucleotides, the CDR3 is TGCAGCGTTGCCGGACAACCAAACACCGGGGAGCTGTTTTTT. This chain links TRBV29-1 with TRBJ2-2; perhaps TRBD1 as D (5 bases). V lost 4 bases and J lost 2, with 11 bases in between. Germline assignment: CDR1 SQVTM and CDR2 ANQGSEA. The CDR3 length is 14 residues.

The table lists this clonotype with many counts. The gene calls are TRBV5-1 and TRBJ1-2; D remains unclear. The V end was cut by 4 bases, the J end by 2 bases, with 12 bases between. Per the germline V gene, CDR1 is SGHRS and CDR2 is YFSETQ. The CDR3 sequence is 14 residues long. The CDR3 sequence is CASSLLDANYGYTF. The CDR3 coding sequence is TGCGCCAGCAGCCTACTCGACGCGAACTATGGCTACACCTTC.

Note on this clonotype: A junction boundary mismatches the germline segment, possibly from a read error. This chain connects TRBV5-4 to TRBJ2-2; TRBD1 matches 10 bases. Germline assignment: CDR1 SGHNT and CDR2 YYREEE (reference sequence). The CDR3 spans 15 residues. CDR3 DNA sequence: TGTGCCAGCAGCTCGGGACAGGGGCGGACCGGGAAGCTGTTTTTT. Amino acid sequence: CASSSGQGRTGKLFF.

This clonotype was detected only a few times. The genes are TRBV7-9 and TRBJ2-1; TRBD1 agrees at 10 bases. J lost 0 bases, V lost 4 bases, and 3 bases had no gene match. Germline CDR1 reads SEHNR; CDR2 reads FQNEAQ (reference sequence). This CDR3 has 16 amino acids. This chain's CDR3 is CASSSWTGGSYNEQFF. The CDR3 coding sequence is TGTGCCAGCAGCTCGTGGACAGGGGGCTCCTACAATGAGCAGTTCTTC.

The chain has TRBV5-1 and TRBJ2-1, with 7 bases that match TRBD2. Germline-derived CDR1 and CDR2 are SGHRS and YFSETQ. CDR3 length: 15 residues. Trimming took 1 base from V and 4 from J; bases not matched to a gene: 5. The CDR3 loop is CASSLSSGDYNEQFF. As DNA, the CDR3 is TGCGCCAGCAGCTTGTCCAGCGGGGATTACAATGAGCAGTTCTTC.

The table lists this clonotype with a few counts. This chain connects TRBV3-1 to TRBJ2-2; a weak D match, TRBD1 (6 bases). The CDR3 extends over 12 amino acids. Trimming removed 4 bases from V and 9 bases from J, with 9 bases in between. Germline assignment: CDR1 LGHDT and CDR2 YNNKEL (reference sequence). CDR3 nucleotide sequence: TGTGCCAGCAGCCGAGGGGGTAGGGAGCTGTTTTTT. Translating gives CASSRGGRELFF. The full variable domain, in which reference TRBV3-1 and TRBJ2-2 provide the parts outside the CDR3, is DTAVSQTPKYLVTQMGNDKSIKCEQNLGHDTMYWYKQDSKKFLKIMFSYNNKELIINETVPNRFSPKSPDKAHLNLHINSLELGDSAVYFCASSRGGRELFFGEGSRLTVL.

This clonotype was counted a few times. V gene TRBV3-1 combines with J gene TRBJ2-5; 12 bases are shared with TRBD1. The CDR3 extends over 13 amino acids. The germline V gene encodes CDR1 LGHDT and CDR2 YNNKEL (reference sequence). Here the CDR3 reads CATGDRGLETQYF. The CDR3 coding sequence is TGTGCTACCGGGGACAGGGGGCTGGAGACCCAGTACTTC.

J is TRBJ2-7 and V is TRBV6-5; D call uncertain. V was clipped by 0 bases and J by 4 bases, with 19 bases between them. This CDR3 has 17 residues. Germline V CDR1 and CDR2: MNHEY, SVGAGI. This CDR3 reads CASSYSGSGGPLYEQYF. The CDR3 DNA reads as TGTGCCAGCAGTTACTCGGGGTCGGGTGGCCCTTTGTACGAGCAGTACTTC.

This clonotype was seen more than once but under ten times. The chain couples TRBV11-2 to TRBJ2-1; no clear D. Trimming removed 4 bases at V and 3 bases at J, with 10 bases between. CDR1 is SGHAT and CDR2 is FQNNGV in the germline V gene. The CDR3 consists of 14 residues. The CDR3 sequence: CASSSTRGYNEQFF. CDR3 sequence (DNA): TGTGCCAGCAGCTCAACCCGCGGCTACAATGAGCAGTTCTTC.

This clonotype was picked up a small number of times. The CDR3 DNA reads as TGTGCCAGCAGCTCCCGGGACTCGTACACAGATACGCAGTATTTT. Amino acid sequence: CASSSRDSYTDTQYF. This sequence joins TRBV7-2 and TRBJ2-3; perhaps TRBD2 as D (6 bases). Per the germline V gene, CDR1 is SGHTA and CDR2 is FQGNSA. This CDR3 has 15 amino acids. Trimming shortened V by 4 bases and J by 2 bases, and 13 bases separated the two germline ends.